This T cell receptor (beta chain) emerged from a study of T cell repertoires in cytomegalovirus infection. Looking at the study overall: Matching HLA type, along with CMV infection, was indicated by public TCR beta signatures.

The CDR3 length is 16 residues. Losses at the gene ends were 5 bases for V and 1 base for J; bases not matched to a gene: 2. TCRdb passed the reads through MiXCR, listing each CDR3 protein once. Of about 770,000 distinct CDR3 sequences detected, under 35% appear once; the ten largest clones hold about an eighth. This clonotype was observed a few times. Its specificity is unknown. This TCR came from a human donor in good health (CMV status not recorded). Some clones in this sample may be carry-over from other donors' samples. The V and J genes are TRBV12-3 or TRBV12-4 and TRBJ2-4; 13 nucleotides agree with TRBD2. The material was cultured CD8+ T cells from PBMCs, obtained from culture after CMV antigen stimulation. The CDR3 DNA is TGTGCCAGCAGTCTGACTAGCGGGGGGGCCAAAAACATTCAGTACTTC. It specifies CASSLTSGGAKNIQYF.